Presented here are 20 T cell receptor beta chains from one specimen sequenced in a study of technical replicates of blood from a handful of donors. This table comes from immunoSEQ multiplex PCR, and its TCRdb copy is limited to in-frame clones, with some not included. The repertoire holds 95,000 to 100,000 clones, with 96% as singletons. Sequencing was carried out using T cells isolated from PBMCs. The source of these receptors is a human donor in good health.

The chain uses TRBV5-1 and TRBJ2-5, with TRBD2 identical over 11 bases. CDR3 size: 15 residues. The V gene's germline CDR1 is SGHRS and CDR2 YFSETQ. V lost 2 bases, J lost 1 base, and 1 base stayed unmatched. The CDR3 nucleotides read TGCGCCAGCAGCTTACTAGCGGGGGTCCAAGAGACCCAGTACTTC. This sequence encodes CASSLLAGVQETQYF.

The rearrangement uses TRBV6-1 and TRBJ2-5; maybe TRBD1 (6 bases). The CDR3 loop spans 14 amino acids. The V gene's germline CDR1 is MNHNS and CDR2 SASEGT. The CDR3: CAYATGPAKETQYF. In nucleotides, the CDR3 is TGTGCTTACGCGACAGGACCGGCCAAAGAGACCCAGTACTTC.

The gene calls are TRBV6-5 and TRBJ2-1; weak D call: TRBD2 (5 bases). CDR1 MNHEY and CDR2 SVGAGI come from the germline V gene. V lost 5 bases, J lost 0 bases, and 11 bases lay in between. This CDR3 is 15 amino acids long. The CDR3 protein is CASSTDSDSYNEQFF. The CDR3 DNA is TGTGCCAGCAGTACGGACTCTGACTCCTACAATGAGCAGTTCTTC.

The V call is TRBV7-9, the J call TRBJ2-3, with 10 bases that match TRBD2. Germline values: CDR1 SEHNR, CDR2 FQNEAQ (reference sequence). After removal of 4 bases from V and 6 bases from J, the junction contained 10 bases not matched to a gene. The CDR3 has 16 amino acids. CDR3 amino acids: CASSYGLAGDRDTQYF. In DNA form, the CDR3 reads TGTGCCAGCAGCTACGGTCTAGCGGGAGATAGGGATACGCAGTATTTT.

CDR3 in amino acids: CATSREVSGGLQETQYF. The CDR3 nucleotides are TGTGCCACCAGCAGAGAGGTCAGCGGGGGTCTCCAAGAGACCCAGTACTTC. The chain is built from TRBV15 and TRBJ2-5; TRBD2 matches 8 bases. V was clipped by 0 bases and J by 1 base; unmatched bases: 7. The CDR3 is 17 amino acids. Germline V gene sequence: CDR1 LNHNV, CDR2 YYDKDF (reference sequence).

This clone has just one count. CDR3 nucleotides: TGTGCCTGGAGTCCATCAATCACAGGGGCTGAAGCTTTCTTT. Translated, it gives CAWSPSITGAEAFF. This sequence joins TRBV30 and TRBJ1-1; 7 bases fit TRBD1. The V segment lost 2 bases and the J segment 6 bases; nucleotides outside the gene matches: 9. The CDR3 contains 14 residues. CDR1 GTSNPN and CDR2 SVGIG come from the germline V gene (reference sequence). The full variable domain, with the rest looked up from reference TRBV30 and TRBJ1-1, is SQTIHQWPATLVQPVGSPLSLECTVEGTSNPNLYWYRQAAGRGLQLLFYSVGIGQISSEVPQNLSASRPQDRQFILSSKKLLLSDSGFYLCAWSPSITGAEAFFGQGTRLTVV.

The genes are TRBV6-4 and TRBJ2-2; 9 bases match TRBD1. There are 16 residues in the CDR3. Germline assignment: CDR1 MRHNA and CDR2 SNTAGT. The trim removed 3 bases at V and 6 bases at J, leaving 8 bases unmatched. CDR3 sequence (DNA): TGTGCCAGCAGTGAGCTGGGACAGGGACACGCCGGGGAGCTGTTTTTT. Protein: CASSELGQGHAGELFF.

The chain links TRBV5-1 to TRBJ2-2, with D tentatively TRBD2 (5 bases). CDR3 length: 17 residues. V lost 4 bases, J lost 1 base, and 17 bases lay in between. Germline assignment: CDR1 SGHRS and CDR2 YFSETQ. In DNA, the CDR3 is TGCGCCAGCAGCCCCAATTGGCCAGCGGTGAACACCGGGGAGCTGTTTTTT. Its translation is CASSPNWPAVNTGELFF.

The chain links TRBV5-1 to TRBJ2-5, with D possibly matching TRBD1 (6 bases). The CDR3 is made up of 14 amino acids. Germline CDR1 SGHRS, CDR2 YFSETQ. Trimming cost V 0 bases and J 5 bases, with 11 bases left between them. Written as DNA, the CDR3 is TGCGCCAGCAGCTTGGGACAGGTTGGGGAGACCCAGTACTTC. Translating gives CASSLGQVGETQYF.

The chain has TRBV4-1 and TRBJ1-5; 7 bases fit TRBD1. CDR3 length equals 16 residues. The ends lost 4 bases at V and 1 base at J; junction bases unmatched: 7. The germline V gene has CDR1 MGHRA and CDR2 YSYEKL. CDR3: CASSREGQPSNQPQHF. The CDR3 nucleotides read TGCGCCAGCAGCCGAGAGGGACAGCCAAGCAATCAGCCCCAGCATTTT.

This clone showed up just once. CDR3 residues: CAIRNRVAGGYTF. CDR3 nucleotide sequence: TGTGCCATCAGGAACAGGGTAGCGGGGGGCTACACCTTC. The chain has TRBV10-3 and TRBJ1-2, with D possibly matching TRBD1 (6 bases). The germline CDR1 and CDR2 sequences are ENHRY and SYGVKD. This CDR3 is 13 amino acids long. V lost 6 bases and J lost 8, with 16 bases in between.

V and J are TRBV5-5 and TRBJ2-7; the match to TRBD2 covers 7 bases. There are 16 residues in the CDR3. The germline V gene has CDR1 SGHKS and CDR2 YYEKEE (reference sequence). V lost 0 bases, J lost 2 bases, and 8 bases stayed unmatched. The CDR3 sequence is CASSLVGGDPTYEQYF. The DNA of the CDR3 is TGTGCCAGCAGCTTGGTGGGGGGGGACCCTACCTACGAGCAGTACTTC.

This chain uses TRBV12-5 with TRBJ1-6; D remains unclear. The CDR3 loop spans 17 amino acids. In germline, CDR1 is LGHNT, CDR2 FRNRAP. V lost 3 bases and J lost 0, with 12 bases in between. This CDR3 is CASGFLQDYSYNSPLHF. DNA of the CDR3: TGTGCTAGTGGTTTCCTCCAAGACTACTCCTATAATTCACCCCTCCACTTT.

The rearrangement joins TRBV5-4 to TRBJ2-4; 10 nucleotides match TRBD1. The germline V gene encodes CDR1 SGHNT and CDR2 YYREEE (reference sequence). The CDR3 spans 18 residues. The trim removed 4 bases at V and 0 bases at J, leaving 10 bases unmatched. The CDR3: CASSVDRGQPLAKNIQYF. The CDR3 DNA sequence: TGTGCCAGCAGCGTCGACAGGGGGCAACCCTTAGCCAAAAACATTCAGTACTTC.

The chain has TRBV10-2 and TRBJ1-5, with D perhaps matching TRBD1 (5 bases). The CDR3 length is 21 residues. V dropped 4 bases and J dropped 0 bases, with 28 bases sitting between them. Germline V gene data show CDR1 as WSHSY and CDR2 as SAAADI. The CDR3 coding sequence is TGCGCCAGCAGTGGGCCGGAGATAGGCAGGGTGGAGTGGTATAGCAATCAGCCCCAGCATTTT. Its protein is CASSGPEIGRVEWYSNQPQHF.

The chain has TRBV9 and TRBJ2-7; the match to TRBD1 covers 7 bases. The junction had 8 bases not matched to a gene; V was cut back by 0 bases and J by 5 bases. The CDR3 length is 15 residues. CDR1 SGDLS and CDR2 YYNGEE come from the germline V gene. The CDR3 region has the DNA TGTGCCAGCAGCGTAGGTGTCCGAGGGGGCGACGAGCAGTACTTC. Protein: CASSVGVRGGDEQYF.

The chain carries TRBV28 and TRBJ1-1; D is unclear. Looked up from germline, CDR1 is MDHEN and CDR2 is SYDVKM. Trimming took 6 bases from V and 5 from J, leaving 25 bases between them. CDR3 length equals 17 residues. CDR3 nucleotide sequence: TGTGCCAGCAGGCCTATTGATAGAGGTGCCTTCGGTACTGAAGCTTTCTTT. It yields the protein CASRPIDRGAFGTEAFF.

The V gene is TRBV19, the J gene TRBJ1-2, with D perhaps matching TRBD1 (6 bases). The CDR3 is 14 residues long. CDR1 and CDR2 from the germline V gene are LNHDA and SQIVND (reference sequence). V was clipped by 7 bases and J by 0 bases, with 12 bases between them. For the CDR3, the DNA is TGTGCCAGTAACGGAGGGGGGGCTAACTATGGCTACACCTTC. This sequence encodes CASNGGGANYGYTF.

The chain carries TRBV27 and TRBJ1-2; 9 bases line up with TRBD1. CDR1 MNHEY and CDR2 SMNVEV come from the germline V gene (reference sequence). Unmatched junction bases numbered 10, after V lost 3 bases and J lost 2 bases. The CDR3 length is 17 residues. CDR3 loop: CASSFRGTGPPNYGYTF. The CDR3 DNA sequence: TGTGCCAGCAGTTTTAGGGGGACAGGGCCCCCAAACTATGGCTACACCTTC.

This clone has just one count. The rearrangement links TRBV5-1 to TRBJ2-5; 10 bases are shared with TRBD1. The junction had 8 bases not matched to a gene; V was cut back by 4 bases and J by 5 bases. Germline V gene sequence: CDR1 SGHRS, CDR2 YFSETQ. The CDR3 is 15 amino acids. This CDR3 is CASSTRTGGWETQYF. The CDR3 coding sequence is TGCGCCAGCAGCACCAGGACAGGGGGTTGGGAGACCCAGTACTTC.